The 26 T cell receptor beta chains reported below all come from one sample, sequenced in a study of regulatory T cells in long-lasting Graves disease. Sample time point: persistent/refractory GD, antithyroid drugs over 5 years with positive TRAb. The TCR library was made from RNA that had been extracted from PBMCs in TRIzol. For TCR beta, libraries came from iRepertoire HTBI primers and Arm-PCR of CDR3 regions. TCRdb recomputed calls from the multiplex PCR reads with MiXCR, one row per CDR3 protein. The sample includes 350,000 to 500,000 distinct CDR3 sequences, around 20% of them seen just once. The sample consisted of peripheral blood mononuclear cells (PBMCs), taken when the disease was refractory, from a patient treated with antithyroid drugs. The receptor set was obtained from a female donor with Graves disease.

The chain employs TRBV24-1 and TRBJ2-4; D is perhaps TRBD2 (5 bases). The last part of the DNA fits TRBJ2-1 better; the J call may be wrong. The CDR3 runs to 14 residues. CDR1 is KGHDR, CDR2 SFDVKD, per germline. The CDR3 loop reads CATSEAEEGNEQFF. The CDR3 coding sequence is TGTGCCACCAGTGAGGCGGAAGAGGGCAATGAGCAGTTCTTC.

This clonotype was observed many times. Written as DNA, the CDR3 is TGTGCCAGCAGTTTATGGGGTCGCCAACAAGAGACCCAGTACTTC. Its translation is CASSLWGRQQETQYF. The rearrangement uses TRBV27 and TRBJ2-5; D call uncertain. The ends were cut back, 1 base at V and 2 bases at J, with 11 bases in the middle. CDR1 and CDR2 (germline): MNHEY, SMNVEV (reference sequence). The CDR3 is 15 residues long.

The chain carries TRBV20-1 and TRBJ2-7; TRBD2 matches at 11 bases. V shed 3 bases and J 2 bases; nucleotides not matched to a gene: 6. CDR3 length: 15 residues. In germline, CDR1 is DFQATT, CDR2 SNEGSKA (reference sequence). The CDR3 reads CSARVWGLAAYEQYF. The CDR3 DNA reads TGCAGTGCTAGGGTTTGGGGACTAGCGGCCTACGAGCAGTACTTC.

CDR3 bases: TGTGCCAGCTCACCAATTCTTTCCGACTCCTACGAGCAGTACTTC. This translates into CASSPILSDSYEQYF. The rearrangement joins TRBV18 to TRBJ2-7; no definite D call. Trimming left V 2 bases short and J 0 bases short, with 11 bases between. The CDR3 has 15 residues. From germline, CDR1 is KGHSH and CDR2 LQKENI. Supplemented by reference TRBV18 and TRBJ2-7, the full variable domain reads NAGVMQNPRHLVRRRGQEARLRCSPMKGHSHVYWYRQLPEEGLKFMVYLQKENIIDESGMPKERFSAEFPKEGPSILRIQQVVRGDSAAYFCASSPILSDSYEQYFGPGTRLTVT.

This rearrangement joins TRBV10-2 to TRBJ2-5; the D gene is possibly TRBD1 (6 bases). V gave up 3 bases and J gave up 5 bases, with 7 bases separating them. Germline assignment: CDR1 WSHSY and CDR2 SAAADI. The CDR3 loop spans 12 amino acids. CDR3 amino acids: CASSDQGETQYF. CDR3 in DNA: TGCGCCAGCAGTGATCAGGGGGAGACCCAGTACTTC.

This clonotype has a count of ten or more. The rearrangement links TRBV27 to TRBJ2-7; D is possibly TRBD1 (6 bases). This CDR3 spans 15 amino acids. The V and J ends lost 1 base and 6 bases respectively, with 16 bases between them. Germline CDR1 is MNHEY and CDR2 is SMNVEV (reference sequence). The CDR3 spells CASSLYRAQGGEQYF. As DNA, the CDR3 is TGTGCCAGCAGTTTATACCGCGCCCAAGGGGGCGAGCAGTACTTC.

The rearrangement links TRBV4-1 to TRBJ2-2; D uncertain. Trimming took 2 bases from V and 3 from J, leaving 10 bases between them. CDR1 MGHRA and CDR2 YSYEKL come from the germline V gene. The CDR3 consists of 15 residues. The CDR3 spells CASSQLYRDTGELFF. Written as DNA, the CDR3 is TGCGCCAGCAGCCAACTATACAGAGACACCGGGGAGCTGTTTTTT.

Only a few counts were recorded for this clonotype. The CDR3 nucleotides read TGCGCCAGCAGCTCCGGGACAGGGTCTGAAAAACTGTTTTTT. As protein: CASSSGTGSEKLFF. The genes are TRBV5-1 and TRBJ1-4, with TRBD1 matching 9 bases. The germline gives CDR1 SGHRS, CDR2 YFSETQ. CDR3 length: 14 residues. V lost 3 bases, J lost 7 bases, and 4 bases stayed unmatched.

Many counts were recorded for this clonotype. This sequence joins TRBV20-1 and TRBJ1-6; 9 bases fit TRBD1. V gave up 6 bases and J gave up 5 bases; unmatched junction bases: 8. The CDR3 runs to 15 residues. Per the germline V gene, CDR1 is DFQATT and CDR2 is SNEGSKA (reference sequence). CDR3: CSARTGVGDNSPLHF. In DNA form, the CDR3 reads TGCAGTGCGCGGACAGGGGTTGGCGATAATTCACCCCTCCACTTT.

This clonotype was counted many times. The CDR3 here is CASSQGSDGANVLTF. CDR3 in DNA: TGTGCCAGCAGTCAGGGATCAGACGGGGCCAACGTCCTGACTTTC. The chain couples TRBV6-1 to TRBJ2-6; the D gene is possibly TRBD1 (5 bases). CDR3 length: 15 amino acids. Germline values: CDR1 MNHNS, CDR2 SASEGT. Deletions cut 5 bases from V and 4 bases from J, with 12 bases between.

This clonotype was found a few times. The chain recombines TRBV5-1 with TRBJ1-4, with 8 bases identical to TRBD1. J was trimmed by 3 bases and V by 2 bases; bases with no gene match: 6. CDR3 length equals 16 residues. Germline V lookup: CDR1 SGHRS, CDR2 YFSETQ. CDR3 sequence reads: CASSLRQGAANEKLFF. The CDR3 nucleotides are TGCGCCAGCAGCTTACGGCAGGGGGCGGCTAATGAAAAACTGTTTTTT.

The J gene is TRBJ2-1, the V gene TRBV28, with 12 nucleotides matching TRBD2. The germline V gene encodes CDR1 MDHEN and CDR2 SYDVKM. The CDR3 is made up of 15 amino acids. V shed 6 bases and J 3 bases; nucleotides not matched to a gene: 3. The CDR3 here is CASSPGLAGYNEQFF. Written as DNA, the CDR3 is TGTGCCAGCAGCCCGGGACTAGCGGGCTACAATGAGCAGTTCTTC.

This sequence joins TRBV29-1 and TRBJ2-5; no reliable D call. The germline V gene encodes CDR1 SQVTM and CDR2 ANQGSEA. This CDR3 contains 11 residues. Trimming cost V 5 bases and J 5 bases, with 9 bases left between them. The CDR3 protein is CSVLGSETQYF. The CDR3 region has the DNA TGCAGCGTTTTGGGTAGCGAGACCCAGTACTTC.

This chain connects TRBV19 to TRBJ2-6; 11 bases map to TRBD1. J was trimmed by 4 bases and V by 8 bases; bases with no gene match: 10. Germline loops: CDR1 LNHDA, CDR2 SQIVND (reference sequence). The CDR3 covers 17 residues. Written as DNA, the CDR3 is TGTGCCAGTGCGAAGGGACAGGGGGTATCCGGGGCCAACGTCCTGACTTTC. Translating it yields CASAKGQGVSGANVLTF.

This clonotype was found many times. V usage is TRBV28 and J usage is TRBJ2-5; perhaps D is TRBD1 or TRBD2 (5 bases each). The ends were cut back, 4 bases at V and 1 base at J, with 16 bases in the middle. The germline CDR1 and CDR2 sequences are MDHEN and SYDVKM. The CDR3 is made up of 16 amino acids. Written as DNA, the CDR3 is TGTGCCAGCAGTTCCCCTATGGGGGTCTTCCAAGAGACCCAGTACTTC. It translates to CASSSPMGVFQETQYF.

As for this clonotype: A single base separates this from a much larger clone, so it may be a read error. This chain joins TRBV3-1 and TRBJ2-2; TRBD2 matches 14 bases. Germline CDR1 is LGHDT and CDR2 is YNNKEL (reference sequence). The CDR3 has 18 amino acids. The CDR3, as DNA: TGTGTCAGCAGCCAAGGGGGACTAGCGGGAGAAAACACCGGGGAGCTGTTTTTT. Protein sequence: CVSSQGGLAGENTGELFF.

This clonotype was seen ten or more times. The V call is TRBV20-1, the J call TRBJ1-1; D gene ambiguous. The ends were cut back, 3 bases at V and 2 bases at J, with 10 bases in the middle. Per germline, CDR1 DFQATT and CDR2 SNEGSKA (reference sequence). This CDR3 comprises 13 residues. The DNA of the CDR3 is TGCAGTGCTAGTTTCAGGATAAACACTGAAGCTTTCTTT. Translating it yields CSASFRINTEAFF.

J is TRBJ1-2 and V is TRBV20-1; maybe TRBD1 (6 bases). This CDR3 has 14 amino acids. CDR1 DFQATT and CDR2 SNEGSKA come from the germline V gene (reference sequence). Trimming stripped 7 bases from V and 4 bases from J, with 19 bases between. The CDR3 protein is CSVFPRGWSYGYTF. The DNA for the CDR3 is TGCAGTGTTTTTCCCAGGGGTTGGAGCTATGGCTACACCTTC.

In this sample, this clonotype turned up a few times. This sequence joins TRBV18 and TRBJ1-1; D is unclear. This CDR3 is 16 amino acids long. The germline V gene has CDR1 KGHSH and CDR2 LQKENI. Trimming cost V 1 base and J 0 bases, with 12 bases left between them. This CDR3 reads CASSPQKGALNTEAFF. CDR3 nucleotide sequence: TGTGCCAGCTCACCACAAAAAGGAGCCCTGAACACTGAAGCTTTCTTT.

The rearrangement joins TRBV19 to TRBJ1-2, with D tentatively TRBD1 (6 bases). The CDR3 spans 15 residues. Trimming stripped 4 bases from V and 4 bases from J, with 16 bases between. Germline assignment: CDR1 LNHDA and CDR2 SQIVND (reference sequence). CDR3 coding DNA: TGTGCCAGTAGTACCAATCCGGGACACGGCTATGGCTACACCTTC. Protein: CASSTNPGHGYGYTF.

In this sample, this clonotype turned up many times. The chain recombines TRBV2 with TRBJ1-5; 11 positions match TRBD1. V trimming: 5 bases; J trimming: 3 bases; junction bases outside the gene matches: 3. The CDR3 covers 15 residues. Germline CDR1 and CDR2: SNHLY and FYNNEI. The CDR3 spells CASSRDRGINQPQHF. The CDR3 coding sequence is TGTGCCAGCAGTCGGGACAGGGGGATCAATCAGCCCCAGCATTTT.

The gene calls are TRBV29-1 and TRBJ2-1; 9 bases map to TRBD1. CDR1 SQVTM and CDR2 ANQGSEA come from the germline V gene. J was trimmed by 4 bases and V by 3 bases; bases with no gene match: 4. This CDR3 has 14 residues. CDR3 coding DNA: TGCAGCGTTGAGGGACAGGGCGGTTACAATGAGCAGTTCTTC. Residues: CSVEGQGGYNEQFF.

This clonotype appeared once. The V gene is TRBV28, the J gene TRBJ2-1, with a possible D match to TRBD1 (7 bases). This CDR3 has 16 amino acids. V was clipped by 5 bases and J by 3 bases, with 17 bases between them. Germline V lookup: CDR1 MDHEN, CDR2 SYDVKM. CDR3 amino acids: CASSPAEGAGYNEQFF. The CDR3, as DNA: TGTGCCAGCAGTCCAGCGGAGGGGGCGGGCTACAATGAGCAGTTCTTC.

This chain links TRBV5-4 with TRBJ1-6; D is uncertain. Germline lookup yields CDR1 SGHNT and CDR2 YYREEE (reference sequence). The CDR3 is 15 amino acids. V lost 5 bases to trimming and J lost 7 bases, with 16 bases between them. In DNA form, the CDR3 reads TGTGCCAGCAGTCTATCCGGGCGGAGAAATTCACCCCTCCACTTT. Its translation: CASSLSGRRNSPLHF.

About this clonotype itself: This may arise from a read error, as a much more abundant clone is one base away. The chain links TRBV11-2 to TRBJ2-2, with D unclear. The CDR3 is 12 amino acids. Germline V gives CDR1 SGHAT, CDR2 FQNNGV. CDR3 protein: CGSSLAIGELFF. CDR3 sequence (DNA): TGTGGCAGCAGCTTAGCTATCGGGGAGCTGTTTTTT.

This clonotype was recorded at least ten times. The CDR3 protein is CATSSVAGGPGTGELFF. CDR3 DNA: TGTGCCACCAGTTCAGTAGCGGGAGGGCCAGGCACCGGGGAGCTGTTTTTT. The V call is TRBV24-1, the J call TRBJ2-2; TRBD2 matches at 11 bases. The CDR3 contains 17 residues. V was pared by 6 bases and J by 4 bases, with 9 bases of the junction left unmatched. Per the germline V gene, CDR1 is KGHDR and CDR2 is SFDVKD.